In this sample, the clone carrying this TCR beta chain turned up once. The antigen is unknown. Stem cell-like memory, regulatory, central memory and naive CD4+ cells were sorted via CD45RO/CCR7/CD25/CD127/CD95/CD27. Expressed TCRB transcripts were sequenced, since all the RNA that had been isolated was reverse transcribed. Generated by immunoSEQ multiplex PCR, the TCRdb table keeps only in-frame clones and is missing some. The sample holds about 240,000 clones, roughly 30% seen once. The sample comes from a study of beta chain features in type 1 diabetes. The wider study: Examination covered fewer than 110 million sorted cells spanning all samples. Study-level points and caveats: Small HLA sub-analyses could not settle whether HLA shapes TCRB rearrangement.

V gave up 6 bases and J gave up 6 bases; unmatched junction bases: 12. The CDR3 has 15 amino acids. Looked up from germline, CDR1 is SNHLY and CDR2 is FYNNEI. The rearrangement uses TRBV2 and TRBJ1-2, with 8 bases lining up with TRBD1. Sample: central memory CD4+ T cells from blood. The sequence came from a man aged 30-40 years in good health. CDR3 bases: TGTGCCAGCAGCGGACTAGACAGGGGAAGGAATGGCTACACCTTC. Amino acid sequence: CASSGLDRGRNGYTF. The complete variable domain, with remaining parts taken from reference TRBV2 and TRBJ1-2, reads EPEVTQTPSHQVTQMGQEVILRCVPISNHLYFYWYRQILGQKVEFLVSFYNNEISEKSEIFDDQFSVERPDGSNFTLKIRSTKLEDSAMYFCASSGLDRGRNGYTFGSGTRLTVV.